These T cell receptor beta chains were read from a single sample in a study of OX40 agonist ivuxolimab in advanced cancers. Sequenced by immunoSEQ multiplex PCR; TCRdb stores in-frame clones only, minus some. This sample has around 110,000 clones, with 90% found just once. The specimen comprised CD4+ or CD8+ T cells sorted from blood, sampled in a trial of the OX40 agonist ivuxolimab. The receptors stem from an adult with an advanced solid tumor such as melanoma, head and neck, liver or kidney cancer. Each CDR3 is given with its conserved first and last residue. D genes are given only for firm matches.

j_call v_call d_call cdr3_aa cdr3_nt
TRBJ2-5 TRBV11-2 TRBD1 CASSLGTGGPQETQYF TGTGCCAGCAGCTTGGGGACAGGGGGCCCTCAAGAGACCCAGTACTTC
TRBJ2-5 TRBV4-2 TRBD2 CASSQRTSGEETQYF TGTGCCAGCAGCCAACGGACTAGCGGGGAAGAGACCCAGTACTTC
TRBJ2-1 TRBV11-2 TRBD2 CASSRQPASGGFSYNEQFF TGTGCCAGCAGCCGACAGCCTGCTAGCGGGGGATTCTCCTACAATGAGCAGTTCTTC
TRBJ1-2 TRBV28 - CASSLPTAWYGYTF TGTGCCAGCAGTTTACCGACAGCTTGGTATGGCTACACCTTC
TRBJ2-2 TRBV4-2 - CASSQDNQGGRGELFF TGTGCCAGCAGCCAAGATAACCAGGGGGGTCGAGGGGAGCTGTTTTTT
TRBJ1-1 TRBV6-1 - CASSEFGGRNTEAFF TGTGCCAGCAGTGAATTTGGGGGGCGGAACACTGAAGCTTTCTTT
TRBJ1-6 TRBV14 TRBD1 CASSQERTGNSPLHF TGTGCCAGCAGCCAAGAGCGGACAGGGAATTCACCCCTCCACTTT
TRBJ2-7 TRBV7-8 TRBD2 CASSLGTSGGRGSYEQYF TGTGCCAGCAGCCTAGGGACTAGCGGGGGTCGTGGCTCCTACGAGCAGTACTTC
TRBJ1-6 TRBV5-6 TRBD1 CASSFGPDRVRSPLHF TGTGCCAGCAGCTTTGGTCCGGACAGGGTTCGTTCACCCCTCCACTTT
TRBJ2-1 TRBV19 - CASSIDGGPYNEQFF TGTGCCAGTAGTATAGATGGGGGGCCCTACAATGAGCAGTTCTTC
TRBJ2-7 TRBV5-1 TRBD1 CASSPGDRGWYEQYF TGCGCCAGCAGCCCAGGGGACAGGGGGTGGTACGAGCAGTACTTC
TRBJ1-6 TRBV7-2 TRBD1 CASSLGTGRNSPLHF TGTGCCAGCAGCTTGGGGACAGGGCGGAATTCACCCCTCCACTTT